This record concerns one TCR beta chain sequence. The antigen is unknown. This PCR relied on a set of 60 Vbeta primers and 13 Jbeta primers. The method was immunoSEQ multiplex PCR; TCRdb's version includes in-frame clones alone and lacks a portion of them. The table lists tens of thousands of clones, less than 70% of them singletons. The CDR3 runs to 16 residues. In germline, CDR1 is SGHRS, CDR2 YFSETQ. V was clipped by 6 bases and J by 4 bases; unmatched bases: 9. This sample was included in a study of cytomegalovirus exposure and HLA in healthy donors. Study at large: Prior work identified more than 90 million unique TCR beta sequences in 150 million to 200 million T cells.

Broader study findings: It was assumed in the presence/absence analyses that sequencing depth was roughly uniform across donors. In vitro, a few CMV-associated chains proved specific for CMV antigens. Reportedly, a later analysis found an Asian-associated ancestry cluster had fewer N-insertions than the roughly 670-donor mean.

Specimen: PBMCs. The chain is built from TRBV5-1 and TRBJ2-2, with 10 bases that match TRBD1. The TCR originated in a human donor in good health. The CDR3 here is CASTFLDRGLTGELFF. The CDR3 DNA reads as TGCGCCAGCACCTTCTTAGACAGGGGGCTCACCGGGGAGCTGTTTTTT.